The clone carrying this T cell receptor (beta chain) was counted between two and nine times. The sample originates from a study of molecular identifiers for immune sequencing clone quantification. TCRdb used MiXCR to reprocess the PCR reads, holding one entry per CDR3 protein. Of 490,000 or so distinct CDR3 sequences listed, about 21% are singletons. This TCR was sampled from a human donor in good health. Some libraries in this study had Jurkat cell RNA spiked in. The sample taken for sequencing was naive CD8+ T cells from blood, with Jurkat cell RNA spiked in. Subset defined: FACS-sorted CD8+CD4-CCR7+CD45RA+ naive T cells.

CDR3 protein: CASRAGTAQQKLFF. In DNA form, the CDR3 reads TGTGCCAGCAGGGCCGGGACGGCCCAACAAAAACTGTTTTTT. The gene calls are TRBV12-3 or TRBV12-4 and TRBJ1-4; maybe TRBD1 (5 bases). The CDR3 covers 14 residues. Between the trimmed V and J ends, which lost 6 bases and 9 bases, there was a span of 17 bases.